This is a list of T cell receptor beta chains from one sample in a study of blood T cell repertoires in COVID-19. The protocol was immunoSEQ multiplex PCR, while the TCRdb copy is restricted to in-frame clones and leaves out a portion. The table lists approximately 160,000 clones, roughly 90% of them singletons. The sequenced sample was peripheral blood. These receptors all come from a man aged 60-69 years with active or convalescent COVID-19. CDR3s leave out the opening cysteine and the closing phenylalanine or tryptophan.

CDR3	length	V	J
ASSLGQGNQPQH	12	TRBV7-2	TRBJ1-5
ASSYSFRVRGNTIY	14	TRBV6-5	TRBJ1-3
ASSLLWAGGFNQPQH	15	TRBV28	TRBJ1-5
SAGRQQF	7	TRBV20-1	TRBJ2-1
ASSHRQTPSNQPQH	14	TRBV7-9	TRBJ1-5
ASSESGDRDF	10	TRBV10-2	TRBJ1-1
ASSEALQLGGNSPLH	15	TRBV2	TRBJ1-6
ASSHGQNNQPQH	12	TRBV3-1/TRBV3-2	TRBJ1-5
ASSEQRGSDTQY	12	TRBV10-2	TRBJ2-3
ASSPYRDEQY	10	TRBV7-9	TRBJ2-7
ASSPPTGEVFQQY	13	TRBV18	TRBJ2-7
ASSGQGPNYGYT	12	TRBV10-2	TRBJ1-2
ASSPPGGTSYEQY	13	TRBV18	TRBJ2-7
ASSLAQGWTEAF	12	TRBV11-2	TRBJ1-1
ASSLGTGKVEQY	12	TRBV5-1	TRBJ2-7
ASSVVHPNTGELF	13	TRBV2	TRBJ2-2
ASSQPGQANTEAF	13	TRBV4-2	TRBJ1-1
ASSGDRVKKY	10	TRBV5-8	TRBJ2-7
ASSLDRVEGNTIY	13	TRBV5-1	TRBJ1-3
ASSVRPGLAGGNTGELF	17	TRBV6-1	TRBJ2-2
ASSLPSPTNTEAF	13	TRBV5-1	TRBJ1-1
ASSGGRVNYGYT	12	TRBV2	TRBJ1-2
TSSRRTASGGTEAF	14	TRBV1	TRBJ1-1
ASSYYGTGGADTQY	14	TRBV5-1	TRBJ2-3
ASRENSYEQY	10	TRBV7-2	TRBJ2-7
ASRTRGLISNQPQH	14	TRBV19	TRBJ1-5
ASFNRAAGSGELF	13	TRBV5-1	TRBJ2-2
ASSYEEYTEAF	11	TRBV6-2/TRBV6-3	TRBJ1-1
ASSLGQGGTEAF	12	TRBV5-1	TRBJ1-1
ASGDRENYGYT	11	TRBV6-6	TRBJ1-2
ASSEGRYNEQF	11	TRBV2	TRBJ2-1
ASSEAGHSTDTQY	13	TRBV5-1	TRBJ2-3
ASSYPGTSNNEQF	13	TRBV6-5	TRBJ2-1
ASRMGWGETQY	11	TRBV11-2	TRBJ2-5
ATRGAGTQGGELF	13	TRBV10-3	TRBJ2-2
ASSFRPGTAQPQH	13	TRBV27	TRBJ1-5
ASSNTGKGNQPQH	13	TRBV6-7	TRBJ1-5